This T cell receptor beta chain was captured in a study of blood T cell repertoires in COVID-19 (TCRdb year 2020). Background on the whole study: Samples covering the acute and convalescent phases of COVID-19 were provided by collaborators in the United States, Italy and Spain. The prospective study material was composed of cDNA or gDNA derived from T cells, B-cell-depleted T cells, or PBMCs. The dataset comprised deeply sampled blood TCRbeta repertoires from subjects exposed to, actively infected with, or recovered from COVID-19. A freely available public database, intended as a resource for researchers studying the immune response to SARS-CoV-2, is where the repertoires were released. The samples were drawn from the first 160 participants of the ongoing ImmuneRACE study and from 1,200 or so subjects provided by 6 global collaborators. Sample metadata almost always included a de-identified subject ID, COVID-19 status, age in years and sex. HLA class I and class II types, where available, came from metadata supplied by the sample provider rather than from assay-based typing. Study-wide conclusions, independent of this receptor: The quantity of clinical and demographic metadata differed by source and by participant and was supplied without curation.

Collaborating institutions collected whole blood in K2EDTA tubes following their own protocols. For TCRbeta analysis, collaborator samples were shipped as frozen whole blood, as isolated PBMCs, or as DNA extracted from either sample type. The junction shows trimming of 2 bases on V and 6 bases on J, and the gene matches do not reach 6 bases of it. CDR1 and CDR2 are drawn from the germline V gene: MDHEN, SYDVKM. The CDR3 numbers 15 residues from cysteine through phenylalanine. Only the CDR3 part of the read is kept: 45 bases, read in frame from the first base. Comment on this clone: The specificity of this receptor is unknown. No clone much larger than this one lies a single base away; base qualities are absent.

TCRbeta CDR3 regions were amplified from genomic DNA using the immunoSEQ Assay, a bias-controlled multiplex PCR. The authors processed their data as follows. The number of nucleated cells in each sample was estimated by amplification of reference gene primers within the assay. To quantify the absolute abundance of each unique TCRbeta CDR3 rearrangement, sequence reads were collapsed and filtered. For each sample, productive Simpson clonality was calculated by taking the square root of Simpson's diversity index across productive rearrangements. Sourced from immuneACCESS, this table was stored by TCRdb with only in-frame sequences that have V and J called. A share of the clones is absent; for the studies checked, an unresolved V gene accounts for under half, and the remainder has no known explanation. V and J calls and clone size follow that table, whereas D and trimming were derived from the DNA. The sample records 80,000 to 100,000 clones, about 86% of which are singletons. 10% to 15% of the sample is taken by the ten largest.

The receptor's source is a woman aged 55-70 years in a cohort sampled during active or convalescent COVID-19. The rearrangement joined TRBV28 to TRBJ2-7; 11 of the junction bases match TRBD1. The specimen sequenced was peripheral blood. The sequence in DNA is TGTGCCAGCAGTTTAGGGGGACAGGGGGGTTCCGAGCAGTACTTC. Its translation is CASSLGGQGGSEQYF.